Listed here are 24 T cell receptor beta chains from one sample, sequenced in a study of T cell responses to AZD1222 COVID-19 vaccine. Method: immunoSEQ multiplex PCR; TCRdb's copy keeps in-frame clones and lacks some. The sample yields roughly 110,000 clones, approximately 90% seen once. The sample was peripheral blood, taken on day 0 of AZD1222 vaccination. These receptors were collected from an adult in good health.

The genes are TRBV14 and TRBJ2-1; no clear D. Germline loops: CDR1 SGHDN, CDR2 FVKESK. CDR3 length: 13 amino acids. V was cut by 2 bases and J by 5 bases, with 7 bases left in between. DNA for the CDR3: TGTGCCAGCAGCCAACAACTCAACAATGAGCAGTTCTTC. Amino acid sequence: CASSQQLNNEQFF.

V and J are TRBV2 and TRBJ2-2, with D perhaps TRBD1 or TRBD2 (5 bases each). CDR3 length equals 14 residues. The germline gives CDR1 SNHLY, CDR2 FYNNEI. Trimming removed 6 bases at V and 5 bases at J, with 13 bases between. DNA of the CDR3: TGTGCCAGCAGAACCGGGACGGCGACCGGGGAGCTGTTTTTT. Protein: CASRTGTATGELFF.

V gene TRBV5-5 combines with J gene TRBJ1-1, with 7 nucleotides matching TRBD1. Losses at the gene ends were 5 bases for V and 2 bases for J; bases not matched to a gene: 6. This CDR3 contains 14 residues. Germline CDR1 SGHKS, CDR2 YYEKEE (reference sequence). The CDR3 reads CASRRGLLNTEAFF. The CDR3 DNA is TGTGCCAGCAGGAGGGGGCTATTAAACACTGAAGCTTTCTTT.

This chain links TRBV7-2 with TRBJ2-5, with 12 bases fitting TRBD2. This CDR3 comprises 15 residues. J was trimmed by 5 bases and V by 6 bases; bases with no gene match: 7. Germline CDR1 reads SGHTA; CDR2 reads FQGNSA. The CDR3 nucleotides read TGTGCCAGCAGATACGGACTAGCGGGAAGGGAGACCCAGTACTTC. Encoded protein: CASRYGLAGRETQYF.

CDR3 loop: CASSQDWGGGGATDTQYF. The CDR3 DNA reads as TGCGCCAGCAGCCAAGACTGGGGTGGCGGGGGGGCAACAGATACGCAGTATTTT. The chain couples TRBV4-3 to TRBJ2-3; 9 bases are a match to TRBD2. This CDR3 spans 18 amino acids. Trimming removed 0 bases from V and 3 bases from J; junction bases left unmatched: 10. The V gene's germline CDR1 is LGHNA and CDR2 YSLEER.

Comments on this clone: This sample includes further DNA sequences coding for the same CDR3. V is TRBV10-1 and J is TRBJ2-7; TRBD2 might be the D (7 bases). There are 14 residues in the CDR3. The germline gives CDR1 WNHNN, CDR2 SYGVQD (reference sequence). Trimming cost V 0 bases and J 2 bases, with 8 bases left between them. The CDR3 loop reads CASSESGGPYEQYF. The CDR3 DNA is TGCGCCAGCAGTGAGTCGGGGGGGCCCTACGAGCAGTACTTC.

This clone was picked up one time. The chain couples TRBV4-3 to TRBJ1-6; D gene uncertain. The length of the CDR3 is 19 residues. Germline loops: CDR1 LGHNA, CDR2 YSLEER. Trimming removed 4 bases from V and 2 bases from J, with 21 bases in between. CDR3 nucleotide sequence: TGCGCCAGCAGCCTCCCCCGGAGTTGGAGTGGGGCCTATAATTCACCCCTCCACTTT. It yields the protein CASSLPRSWSGAYNSPLHF.

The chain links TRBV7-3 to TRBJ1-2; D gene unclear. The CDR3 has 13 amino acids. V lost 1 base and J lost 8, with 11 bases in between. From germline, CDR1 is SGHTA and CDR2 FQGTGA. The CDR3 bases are TGTGCCAGCAGCTTAAGCCCGAGAGGGGGCTACACCTTC. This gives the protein CASSLSPRGGYTF.

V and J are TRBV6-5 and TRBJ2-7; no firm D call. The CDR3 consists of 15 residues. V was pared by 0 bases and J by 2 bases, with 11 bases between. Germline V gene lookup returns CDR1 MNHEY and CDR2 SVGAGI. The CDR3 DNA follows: TGTGCCAGCAGTTACTCGTTCACTAAACCCTACGAGCAGTACTTC. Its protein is CASSYSFTKPYEQYF.

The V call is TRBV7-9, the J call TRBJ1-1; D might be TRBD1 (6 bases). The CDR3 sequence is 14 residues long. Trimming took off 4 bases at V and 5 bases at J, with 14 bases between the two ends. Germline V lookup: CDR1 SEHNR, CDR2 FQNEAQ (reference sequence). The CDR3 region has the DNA TGTGCCAGCAGCTGGAGACAGGTCGGGACTGAAGCTTTCTTT. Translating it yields CASSWRQVGTEAFF.

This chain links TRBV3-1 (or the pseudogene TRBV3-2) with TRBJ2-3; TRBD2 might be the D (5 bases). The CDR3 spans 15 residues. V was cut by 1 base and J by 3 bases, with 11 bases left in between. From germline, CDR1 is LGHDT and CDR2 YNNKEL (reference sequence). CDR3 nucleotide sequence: TGTGCCAGCAGCCAAGGGCGGGTAGAAACAGATACGCAGTATTTT. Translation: CASSQGRVETDTQYF.

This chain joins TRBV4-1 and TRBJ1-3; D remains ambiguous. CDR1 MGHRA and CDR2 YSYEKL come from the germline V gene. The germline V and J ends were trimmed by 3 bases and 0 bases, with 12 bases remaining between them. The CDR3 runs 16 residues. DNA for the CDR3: TGCGCCAGCAGCCAGGTCATCGGGCTCTCTGGAAACACCATATATTTT. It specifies CASSQVIGLSGNTIYF.

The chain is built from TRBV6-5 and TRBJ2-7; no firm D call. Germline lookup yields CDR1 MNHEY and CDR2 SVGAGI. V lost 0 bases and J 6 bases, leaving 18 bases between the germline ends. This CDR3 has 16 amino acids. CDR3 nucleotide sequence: TGTGCCAGCAGTTACTCAGGGCAAACCCCTACTTCCGAGCAGTACTTC. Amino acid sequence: CASSYSGQTPTSEQYF.

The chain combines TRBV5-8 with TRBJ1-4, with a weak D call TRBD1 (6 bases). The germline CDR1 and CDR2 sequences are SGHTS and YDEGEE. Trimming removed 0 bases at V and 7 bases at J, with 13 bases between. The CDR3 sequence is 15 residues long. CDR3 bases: TGTGCCAGCAGCTTGGTACAGGGTGGGGGTGAAAAACTGTTTTTT. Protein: CASSLVQGGGEKLFF.

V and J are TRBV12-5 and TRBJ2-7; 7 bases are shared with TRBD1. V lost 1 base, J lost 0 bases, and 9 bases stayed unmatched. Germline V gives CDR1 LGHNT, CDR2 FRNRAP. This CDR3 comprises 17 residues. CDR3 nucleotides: TGTGCTAGTGGTTTGGCCCGTGGACAGGACATCTCCTACGAGCAGTACTTC. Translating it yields CASGLARGQDISYEQYF.

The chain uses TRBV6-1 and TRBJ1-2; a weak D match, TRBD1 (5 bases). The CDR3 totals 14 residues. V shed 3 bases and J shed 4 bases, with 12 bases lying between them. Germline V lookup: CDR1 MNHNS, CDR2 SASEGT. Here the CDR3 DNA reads TGTGCCAGCAGTGATCAGGGTCGGGGCTATGGCTACACCTTC. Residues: CASSDQGRGYGYTF.

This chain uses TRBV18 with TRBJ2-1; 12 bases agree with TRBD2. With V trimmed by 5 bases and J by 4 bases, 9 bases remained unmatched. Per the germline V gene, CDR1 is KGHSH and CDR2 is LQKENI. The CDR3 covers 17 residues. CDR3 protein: CASSSLLAGGIYNEQFF. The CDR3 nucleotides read TGTGCCAGCTCATCTTTACTAGCGGGGGGCATTTACAATGAGCAGTTCTTC.

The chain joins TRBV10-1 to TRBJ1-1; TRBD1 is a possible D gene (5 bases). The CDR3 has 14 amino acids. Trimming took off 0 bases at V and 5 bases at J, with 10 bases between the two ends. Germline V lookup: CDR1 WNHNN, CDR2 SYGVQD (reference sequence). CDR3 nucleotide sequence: TGCGCCAGCAGTGAGTCCAGGGTATGGACTGAAGCTTTCTTT. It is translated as CASSESRVWTEAFF.

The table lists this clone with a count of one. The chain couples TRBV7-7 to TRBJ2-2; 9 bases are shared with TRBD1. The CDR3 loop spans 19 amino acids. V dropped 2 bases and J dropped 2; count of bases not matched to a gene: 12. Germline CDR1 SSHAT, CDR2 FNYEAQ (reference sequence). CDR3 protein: CASSLTWTGAAANTGELFF. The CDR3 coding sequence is TGTGCCAGCAGCTTAACCTGGACAGGGGCCGCCGCAAACACCGGGGAGCTGTTTTTT.

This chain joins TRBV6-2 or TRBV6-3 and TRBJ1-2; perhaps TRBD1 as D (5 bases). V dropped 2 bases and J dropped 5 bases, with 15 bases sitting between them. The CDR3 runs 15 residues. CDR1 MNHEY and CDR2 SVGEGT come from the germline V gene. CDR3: CASSYGKGRGYGYTF. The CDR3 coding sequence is TGTGCCAGCAGTTACGGGAAGGGAAGGGGTTATGGCTACACCTTC.

The CDR3 DNA reads TGTGCCAGCAGTGATAAGTACAGAGCAAAAAACTATGGCTACACCTTC. Translation gives CASSDKYRAKNYGYTF. This sequence joins TRBV6-2 or TRBV6-3 and TRBJ1-2; D is unresolved. Germline V lookup: CDR1 MNHEY, CDR2 SVGEGT. V lost 5 bases to trimming and J lost 2 bases, with 18 bases between them. The CDR3 totals 16 residues.

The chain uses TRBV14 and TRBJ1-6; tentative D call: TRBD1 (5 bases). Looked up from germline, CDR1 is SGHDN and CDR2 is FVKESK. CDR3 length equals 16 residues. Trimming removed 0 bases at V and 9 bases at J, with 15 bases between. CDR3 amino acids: CASSQDSSVGGSPLHF. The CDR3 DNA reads TGTGCCAGCAGCCAAGATTCGTCCGTCGGGGGTTCACCCCTCCACTTT.

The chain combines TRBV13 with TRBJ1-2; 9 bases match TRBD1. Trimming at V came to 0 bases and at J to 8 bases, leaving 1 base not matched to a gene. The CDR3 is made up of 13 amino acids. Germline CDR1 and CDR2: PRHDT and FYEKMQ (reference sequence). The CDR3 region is CASSLGDRGGYTF. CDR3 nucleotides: TGTGCCAGCAGCTTAGGGGACAGGGGAGGCTACACCTTC. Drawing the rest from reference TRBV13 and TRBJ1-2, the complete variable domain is AAGVIQSPRHLIKEKRETATLKCYPIPRHDTVYWYQQGPGQDPQFLISFYEKMQSDKGSIPDRFSAQQFSDYHSELNMSSLELGDSALYFCASSLGDRGGYTFGSGTRLTVV.

The CDR3 here is CASRYLGSYNEQFF. The DNA of the CDR3 is TGTGCCAGCAGGTACCTAGGTTCCTACAATGAGCAGTTCTTC. The rearrangement uses TRBV6-5 and TRBJ2-1; D gene ambiguous. The CDR3 sequence is 14 residues long. V lost 6 bases and J 1 base, leaving 10 bases between the germline ends. Germline CDR1 MNHEY, CDR2 SVGAGI.